This record concerns one T cell receptor (beta chain) sequence. Its antigen is as yet unknown. This CDR3 is 16 amino acids long. Germline assignment: CDR1 LNHDA and CDR2 SQIVND (reference sequence). J gave up 4 bases and V 6 bases, and 13 bases lay outside the gene matches. These data come from a study of cytomegalovirus exposure and HLA in healthy donors. Study conclusions and caveats: Using the classifier, cytomegalovirus status was reportedly diagnosed with high specificity and sensitivity.

The PCR contained 60 Vbeta and 13 Jbeta primers. Measured with immunoSEQ multiplex PCR; TCRdb has only the in-frame clones, and not every one. There are about 200,000 clones in the sample; roughly 80% occur only once, and 1.5% to 2% lies in the top ten. The chain is built from TRBV19 and TRBJ2-7; 9 bases align to TRBD2. Material for sequencing was PBMCs. The receptor's source is a woman aged 18-29 years in good health and CMV-seronegative. The CDR3 bases are TGTGCCAGTAGACCGTACGGCGCGGGAGGGCCTTACGAGCAGTACTTC. The encoded protein is CASRPYGAGGPYEQYF.